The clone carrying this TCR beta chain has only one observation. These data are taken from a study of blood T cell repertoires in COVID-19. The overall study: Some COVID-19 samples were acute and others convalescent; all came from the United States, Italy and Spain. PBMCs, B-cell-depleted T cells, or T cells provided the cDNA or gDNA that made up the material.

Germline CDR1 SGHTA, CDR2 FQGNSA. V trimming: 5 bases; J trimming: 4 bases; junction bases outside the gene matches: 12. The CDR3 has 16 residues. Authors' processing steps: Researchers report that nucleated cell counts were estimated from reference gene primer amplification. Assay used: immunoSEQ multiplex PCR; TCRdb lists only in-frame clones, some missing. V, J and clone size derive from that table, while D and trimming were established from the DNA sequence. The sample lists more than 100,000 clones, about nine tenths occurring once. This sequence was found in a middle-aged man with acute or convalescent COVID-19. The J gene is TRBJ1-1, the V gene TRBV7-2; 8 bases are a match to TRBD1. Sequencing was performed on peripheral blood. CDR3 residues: CASSIRTGQVATEAFF. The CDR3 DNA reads TGTGCCAGCAGCATAAGGACAGGGCAGGTGGCCACTGAAGCTTTCTTT. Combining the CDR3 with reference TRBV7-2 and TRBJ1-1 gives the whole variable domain GAGVSQSPSNKVTEKGKDVELRCDPISGHTALYWYRQSLGQGLEFLIYFQGNSAPDKSGLPSDRFSAERTGGSVSTLTIQRTQQEDSAVYLCASSIRTGQVATEAFFGQGTRLTVV.